Listed below are T cell receptor beta chains from one sample, sequenced in a study of T cell repertoires in cytomegalovirus infection. TCRdb re-called the reads through MiXCR, storing one row per CDR3 protein. This table has about 450,000 distinct CDR3 sequences, under 40% appearing once. Sequencing input: PBMCs. These receptors were collected from a human donor in good health (CMV status not recorded). Some clones in this sample may be carry-over from other donors' samples. CDR3s include the opening cysteine and the closing phenylalanine or tryptophan. A D gene is named only where the DNA matches it firmly. Not every row has a clone size; where given, it reads once, few, many or a size class.

TRBD1,few,TRBJ1-1,TRBV20-1,CTSPGQIETEAFF,TGCACGTCGCCGGGACAGATAGAAACTGAAGCTTTCTTT
TRBD1,once,TRBJ2-2,TRBV27,CASRITGGLNTGELFF,TGTGCCAGCAGAATAACAGGGGGCCTAAACACCGGGGAGCTGTTTTTT
.,few,TRBJ2-3,TRBV7-9,CASSLGTLYTDTQYF,TGTGCCAGCAGCTTAGGGACTCTCTACACAGATACGCAGTATTTT
.,few,TRBJ2-7,TRBV11-2,CASRPPEGVSDEQYF,TGTGCCAGCAGGCCTCCCGAGGGGGTGTCGGACGAGCAGTACTTC
.,few,TRBJ1-1,TRBV28,CASSLFTGLNTEAFF,TGTGCCAGCAGTTTATTTACAGGGCTGAACACTGAAGCTTTCTTT
.,.,TRBJ2-4,TRBV6-6,CASSDKGIQYF,TGTGCCAGCAGCGACAAGGGGATTCAGTACTTC
.,.,TRBJ1-1,TRBV19,CASGEGNTEAFF,TGTGCCAGTGGGGAAGGAAACACTGAAGCTTTCTTT
.,.,TRBJ1-2,TRBV14,CASSPTGGPLNYGYTF,TGTGCCAGCAGCCCGACAGGAGGGCCTCTTAACTATGGCTACACCTTC
TRBD1,.,TRBJ2-5,TRBV10-3,CAISESPGGQETQYF,TGTGCCATCAGTGAGTCTCCAGGGGGTCAAGAGACCCAGTACTTC
TRBD2,.,TRBJ2-1,TRBV5-4,CASSIRLAGDLNEQCF,TGTGCCAGCAGCATTAGACTAGCGGGGGATCTCAATGAGCAGTGCTTC
.,many,TRBJ1-4,TRBV4-3,CASSQDQAGRNEKLFF,TGCGCCAGCAGCCAAGATCAGGCAGGGCGTAATGAAAAACTGTTTTTT
TRBD1,.,TRBJ1-6,TRBV7-9,CASSSRVQGNSPLHF,TGTGCCAGCAGCTCACGGGTACAGGGGAATTCACCCCTCCACTTT
.,many,TRBJ1-5,TRBV28,CASSLWKGAGNQPQHF,TGTGCCAGCAGTTTGTGGAAGGGAGCGGGCAATCAGCCCCAGCATTTT
.,few,TRBJ2-1,TRBV7-8,CASSLVPTLFSYNEQFF,TGTGCCAGCAGCTTAGTCCCTACACTATTCTCCTACAATGAGCAGTTCTTC
TRBD2,.,TRBJ2-2,TRBV7-8,CASSRNSGGDYTGELFF,TGTGCCAGCAGTCGAAATAGCGGGGGGGACTACACCGGGGAGCTGTTTTTT
.,.,TRBJ2-7,TRBV20-1,CSASGELASSNEQYF,TGCAGTGCTAGCGGGGAGCTAGCGAGTTCAAACGAGCAGTACTTC
.,few,TRBJ1-2,TRBV19,CASSINLGAGGGNYGYTF,TGTGCCAGTAGTATTAATCTTGGGGCAGGTGGCGGTAACTATGGCTACACCTTC
TRBD1,.,TRBJ1-2,TRBV6-1,CASSSKGQAEENYGYTF,TGTGCCAGCAGTTCCAAAGGACAGGCTGAAGAAAACTATGGCTACACCTTC
.,few,TRBJ2-1,TRBV18,CASSPPRLPNEQFF,TGTGCCAGCTCACCACCGAGGCTGCCTAATGAGCAGTTCTTC
.,many,TRBJ1-1,TRBV7-8,CASSNRPGPLNEAFF,TGTGCCAGCAGCAACAGACCGGGACCTCTGAATGAAGCTTTCTTT
.,many,TRBJ2-3,TRBV12-3/TRBV12-4,CASRALGTDTQYF,TGTGCCAGCCGGGCCCTCGGCACAGATACGCAGTATTTT
.,.,TRBJ2-3,TRBV28,CASTQQGGLTDTQYF,TGTGCCAGCACCCAGCAGGGGGGTCTCACAGATACGCAGTATTTT